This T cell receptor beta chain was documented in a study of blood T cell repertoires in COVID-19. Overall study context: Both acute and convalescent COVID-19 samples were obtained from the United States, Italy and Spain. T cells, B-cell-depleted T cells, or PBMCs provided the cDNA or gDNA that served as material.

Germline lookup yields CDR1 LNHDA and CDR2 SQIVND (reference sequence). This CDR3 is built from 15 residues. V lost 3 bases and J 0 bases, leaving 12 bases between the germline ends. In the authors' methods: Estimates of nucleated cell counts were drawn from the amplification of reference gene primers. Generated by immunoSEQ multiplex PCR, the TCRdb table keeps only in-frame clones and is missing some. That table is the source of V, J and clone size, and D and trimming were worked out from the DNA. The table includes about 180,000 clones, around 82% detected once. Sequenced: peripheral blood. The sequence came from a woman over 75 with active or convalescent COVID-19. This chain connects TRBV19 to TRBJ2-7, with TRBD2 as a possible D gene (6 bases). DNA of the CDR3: TGTGCCAGTAGTATTAGGAGGGGCCCCTCCTACGAGCAGTACTTC. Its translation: CASSIRRGPSYEQYF.